This T cell receptor beta chain was identified during a study of cytomegalovirus exposure and HLA in healthy donors. Across the study: Falling in the Caucasian-associated ancestry cluster were 81% of 398 genotyped donors.

This clone came up a few times. Its antigen is undetermined. Use of 60 Vbeta and 13 Jbeta primers characterized the PCR. Sequencing was performed with immunoSEQ multiplex PCR; in TCRdb, only in-frame clones are kept and a portion is missing. In the table there are about 110,000 clones, approximately 70% of which are singletons. Every donor was a healthy person donating bone marrow. Germline V CDR1 and CDR2: SGHTA, FQGNSA. Germline trimming cut 8 bases from V and 3 bases from J; bases unmatched to any gene: 13. This CDR3 is 17 amino acids long. Overall study results and limits: The study flagged approximately 180 TCR beta chains as cytomegalovirus-associated.

Material: PBMCs. The rearrangement uses TRBV7-2 and TRBJ2-1, with 10 nucleotides matching TRBD2. The TCR sequence derives from a man aged 25-45 years in good health and CMV-seropositive. The CDR3 DNA reads as TGTGCCAGCCGGTCCGGACGAGCGGGGGGGTACTACAATGAGCAGTTCTTC. Translation: CASRSGRAGGYYNEQFF.